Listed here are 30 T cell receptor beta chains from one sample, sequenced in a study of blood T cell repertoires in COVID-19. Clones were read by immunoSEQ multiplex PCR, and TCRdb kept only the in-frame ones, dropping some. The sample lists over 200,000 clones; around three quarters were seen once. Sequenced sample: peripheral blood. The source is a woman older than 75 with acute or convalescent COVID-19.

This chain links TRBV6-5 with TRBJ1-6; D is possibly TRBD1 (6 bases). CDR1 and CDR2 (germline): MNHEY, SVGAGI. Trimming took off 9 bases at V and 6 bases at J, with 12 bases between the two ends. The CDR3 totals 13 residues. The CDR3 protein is CASLRQVNSPLHF. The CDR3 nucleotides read TGTGCCAGTCTCAGACAGGTTAATTCACCCCTCCACTTT.

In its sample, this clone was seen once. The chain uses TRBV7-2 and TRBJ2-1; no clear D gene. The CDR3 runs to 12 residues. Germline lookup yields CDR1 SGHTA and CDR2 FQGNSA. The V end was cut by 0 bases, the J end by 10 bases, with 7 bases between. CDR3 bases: TGTGCCAGCAGCTTAGCGCGAGTAGAGCAGTTCTTC. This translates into CASSLARVEQFF.

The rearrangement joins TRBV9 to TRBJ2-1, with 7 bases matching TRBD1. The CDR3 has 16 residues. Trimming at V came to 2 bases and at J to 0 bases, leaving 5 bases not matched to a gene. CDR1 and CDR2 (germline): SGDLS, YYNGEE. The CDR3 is CASSVTGLSSYNEQFF. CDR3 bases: TGTGCCAGCAGCGTGACAGGGTTAAGCTCCTACAATGAGCAGTTCTTC.

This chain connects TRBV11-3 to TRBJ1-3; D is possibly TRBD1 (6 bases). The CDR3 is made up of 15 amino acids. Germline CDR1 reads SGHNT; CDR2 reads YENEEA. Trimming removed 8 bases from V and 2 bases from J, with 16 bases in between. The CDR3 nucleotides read TGTGCCAGCGCGCCTCAGGGGCAAGCTGGAAACACCATATATTTT. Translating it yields CASAPQGQAGNTIYF.

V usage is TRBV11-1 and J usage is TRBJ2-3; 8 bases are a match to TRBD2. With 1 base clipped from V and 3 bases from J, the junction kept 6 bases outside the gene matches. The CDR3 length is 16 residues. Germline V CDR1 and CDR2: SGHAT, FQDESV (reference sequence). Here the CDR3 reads CASSLGAGGGTDTQYF. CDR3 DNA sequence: TGTGCCAGCAGCTTAGGGGCGGGAGGAGGAACAGATACGCAGTATTTT.

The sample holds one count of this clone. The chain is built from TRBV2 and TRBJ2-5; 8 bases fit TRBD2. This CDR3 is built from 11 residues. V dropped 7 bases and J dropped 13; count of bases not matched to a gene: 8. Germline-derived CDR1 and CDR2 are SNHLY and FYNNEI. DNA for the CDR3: TGTGCCAGCAACAATCAGGGACTAGTGTACTTC. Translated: CASNNQGLVYF.

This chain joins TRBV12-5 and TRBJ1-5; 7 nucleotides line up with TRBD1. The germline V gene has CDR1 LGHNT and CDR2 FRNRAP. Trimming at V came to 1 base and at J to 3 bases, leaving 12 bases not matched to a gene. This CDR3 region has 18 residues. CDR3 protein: CASGLGPATGSDNQPQHF. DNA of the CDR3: TGTGCTAGTGGTTTGGGCCCCGCGACAGGGTCGGACAATCAGCCCCAGCATTTT.

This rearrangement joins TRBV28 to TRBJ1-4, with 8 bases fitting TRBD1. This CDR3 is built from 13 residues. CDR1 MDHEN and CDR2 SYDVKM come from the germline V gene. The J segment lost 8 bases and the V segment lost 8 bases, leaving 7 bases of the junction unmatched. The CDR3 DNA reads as TGTGCCAGCCGACAGGGGTGGAGGGAAAAACTGTTTTTT. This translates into CASRQGWREKLFF.

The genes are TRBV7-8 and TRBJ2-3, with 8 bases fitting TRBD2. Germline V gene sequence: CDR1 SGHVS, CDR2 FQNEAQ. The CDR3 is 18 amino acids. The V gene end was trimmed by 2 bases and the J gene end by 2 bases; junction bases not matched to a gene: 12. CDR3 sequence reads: CASSLKGGAGGNTDTQYF. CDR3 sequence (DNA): TGTGCCAGCAGCTTAAAGGGTGGCGCGGGGGGAAACACAGATACGCAGTATTTT.

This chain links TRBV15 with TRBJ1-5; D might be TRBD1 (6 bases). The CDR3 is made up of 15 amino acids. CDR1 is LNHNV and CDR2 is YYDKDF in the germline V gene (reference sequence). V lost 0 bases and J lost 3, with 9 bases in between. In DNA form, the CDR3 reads TGTGCCACCAGCAGAGAAGAGGGGGTCAATCAGCCCCAGCATTTT. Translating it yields CATSREEGVNQPQHF.

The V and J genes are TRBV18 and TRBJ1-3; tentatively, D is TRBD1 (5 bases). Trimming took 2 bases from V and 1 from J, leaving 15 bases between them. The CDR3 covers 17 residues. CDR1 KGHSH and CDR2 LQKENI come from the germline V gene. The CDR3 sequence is CASSPFSTGGSGNTIYF. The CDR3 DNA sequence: TGTGCCAGCTCACCATTTTCTACGGGGGGTTCTGGAAACACCATATATTTT.

The CDR3 loop reads CASSFRDRAGYTF. The CDR3 DNA reads TGTGCCAGCAGTTTTCGGGACAGGGCTGGCTACACCTTC. V is TRBV27 and J is TRBJ1-2; 9 positions agree with TRBD1. From germline, CDR1 is MNHEY and CDR2 SMNVEV (reference sequence). This CDR3 spans 13 amino acids. Unmatched junction bases numbered 3, after V lost 3 bases and J lost 7 bases.

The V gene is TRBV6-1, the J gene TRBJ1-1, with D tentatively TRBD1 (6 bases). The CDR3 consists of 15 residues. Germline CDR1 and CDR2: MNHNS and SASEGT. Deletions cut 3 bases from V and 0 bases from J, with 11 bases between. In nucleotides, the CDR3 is TGTGCCAGCAGTGACCCCGGACAGTTGAACACTGAAGCTTTCTTT. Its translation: CASSDPGQLNTEAFF.

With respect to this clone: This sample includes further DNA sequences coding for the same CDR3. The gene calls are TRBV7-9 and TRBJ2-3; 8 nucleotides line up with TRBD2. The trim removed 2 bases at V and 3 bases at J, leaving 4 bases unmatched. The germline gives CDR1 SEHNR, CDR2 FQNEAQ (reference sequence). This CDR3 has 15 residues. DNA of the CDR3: TGTGCCAGCAGCTTATCGGGGGGGCCAACAGATACGCAGTATTTT. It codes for CASSLSGGPTDTQYF.

CDR3 sequence: CASSQDHRGGRTDTQYF. CDR3 DNA sequence: TGCGCCAGCAGCCAAGATCATCGCGGGGGCCGCACAGATACGCAGTATTTT. This chain links TRBV4-3 with TRBJ2-3; tentatively, D is TRBD2 (7 bases). CDR1 and CDR2 (germline): LGHNA, YSLEER. V was cut by 0 bases and J by 1 base, with 14 bases left in between. CDR3 length equals 17 residues.

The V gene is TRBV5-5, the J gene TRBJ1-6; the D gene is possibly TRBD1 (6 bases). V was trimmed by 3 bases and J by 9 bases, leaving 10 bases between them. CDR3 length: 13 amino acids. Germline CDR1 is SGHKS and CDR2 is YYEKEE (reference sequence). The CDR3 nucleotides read TGTGCCAGCAGCTCAACAGGGTCTTCACCCCTCCACTTT. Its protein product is CASSSTGSSPLHF.

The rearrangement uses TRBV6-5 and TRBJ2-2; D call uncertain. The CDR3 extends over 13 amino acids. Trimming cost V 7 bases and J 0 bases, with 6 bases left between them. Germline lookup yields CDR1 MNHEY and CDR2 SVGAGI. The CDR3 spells CASIAPNTGELFF. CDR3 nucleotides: TGTGCCAGCATAGCACCGAACACCGGGGAGCTGTTTTTT.

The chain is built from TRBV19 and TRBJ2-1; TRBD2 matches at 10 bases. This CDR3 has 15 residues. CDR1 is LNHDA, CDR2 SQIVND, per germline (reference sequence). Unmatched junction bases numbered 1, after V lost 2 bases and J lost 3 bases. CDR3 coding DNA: TGTGCCAGTAGTATAAGGACTAGCGGCTACAATGAGCAGTTCTTC. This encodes CASSIRTSGYNEQFF.

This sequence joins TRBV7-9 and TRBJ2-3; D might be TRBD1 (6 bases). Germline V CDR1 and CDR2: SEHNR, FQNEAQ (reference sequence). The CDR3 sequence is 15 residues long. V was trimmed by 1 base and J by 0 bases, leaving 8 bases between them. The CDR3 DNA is TGTGCCAGCAGCTTAGATGGGACAAGCACAGATACGCAGTATTTT. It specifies CASSLDGTSTDTQYF.

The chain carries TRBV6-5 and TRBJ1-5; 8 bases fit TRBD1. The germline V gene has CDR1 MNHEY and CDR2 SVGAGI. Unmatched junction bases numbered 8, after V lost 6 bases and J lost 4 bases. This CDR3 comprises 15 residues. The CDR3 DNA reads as TGTGCCAGCAGCGCACAGGGGGTGGGTAATCAGCCCCAGCATTTT. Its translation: CASSAQGVGNQPQHF.

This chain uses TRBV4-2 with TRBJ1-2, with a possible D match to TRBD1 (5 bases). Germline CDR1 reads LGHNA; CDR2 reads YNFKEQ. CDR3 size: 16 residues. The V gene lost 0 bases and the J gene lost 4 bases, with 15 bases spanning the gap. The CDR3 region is CASSQEEGQGAYGYTF. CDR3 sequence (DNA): TGTGCCAGCAGCCAAGAAGAAGGGCAGGGTGCCTATGGCTACACCTTC.

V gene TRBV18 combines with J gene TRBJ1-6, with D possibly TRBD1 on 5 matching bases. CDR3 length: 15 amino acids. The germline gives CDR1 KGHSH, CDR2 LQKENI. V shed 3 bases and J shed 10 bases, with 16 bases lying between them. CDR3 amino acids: CASSPVAGRGSPLHF. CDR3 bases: TGTGCCAGCTCACCCGTCGCGGGACGTGGGTCACCCCTCCACTTT. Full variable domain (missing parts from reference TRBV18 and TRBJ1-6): NAGVMQNPRHLVRRRGQEARLRCSPMKGHSHVYWYRQLPEEGLKFMVYLQKENIIDESGMPKERFSAEFPKEGPSILRIQQVVRGDSAAYFCASSPVAGRGSPLHFGNGTRLTVT.

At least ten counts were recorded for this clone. The CDR3 DNA follows: TGTGCCAGCAGCCAGATGACTATGGCTGAGCAGTTCTTC. Its translation is CASSQMTMAEQFF. The chain joins TRBV3-1 (or the pseudogene TRBV3-2) to TRBJ2-1; TRBD2 might be the D (5 bases). V gave up 3 bases and J gave up 9 bases, with 12 bases separating them. This CDR3 has 13 amino acids. CDR1 is LGHDT and CDR2 is YNNKEL in the germline V gene (reference sequence).

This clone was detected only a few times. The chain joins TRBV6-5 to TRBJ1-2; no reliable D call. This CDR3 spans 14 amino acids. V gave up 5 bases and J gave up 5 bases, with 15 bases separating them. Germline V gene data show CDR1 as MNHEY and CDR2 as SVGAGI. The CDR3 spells CASSMGSDGYGYTF. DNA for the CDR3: TGTGCCAGCAGTATGGGGAGTGATGGTTATGGCTACACCTTC.

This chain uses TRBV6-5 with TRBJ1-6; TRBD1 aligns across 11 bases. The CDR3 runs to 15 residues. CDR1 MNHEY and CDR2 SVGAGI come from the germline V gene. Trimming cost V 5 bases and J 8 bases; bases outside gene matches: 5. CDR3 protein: CASSPGTGGYSPLHF. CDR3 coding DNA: TGTGCCAGCAGTCCCGGGACAGGGGGTTATTCACCCCTCCACTTT.

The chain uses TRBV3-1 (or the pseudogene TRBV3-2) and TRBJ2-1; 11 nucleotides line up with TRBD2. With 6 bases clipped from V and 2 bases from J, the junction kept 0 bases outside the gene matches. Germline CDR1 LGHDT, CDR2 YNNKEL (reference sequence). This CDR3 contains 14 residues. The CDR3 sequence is CASRLAGAYNEQFF. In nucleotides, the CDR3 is TGTGCCAGCAGACTAGCGGGGGCCTACAATGAGCAGTTCTTC.

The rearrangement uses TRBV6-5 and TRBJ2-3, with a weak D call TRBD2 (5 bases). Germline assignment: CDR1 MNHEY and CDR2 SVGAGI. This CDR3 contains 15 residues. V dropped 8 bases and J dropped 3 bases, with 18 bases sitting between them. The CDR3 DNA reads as TGTGCCAGCCGTCGAGAGTGGAGGCCGACAGATACGCAGTATTTT. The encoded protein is CASRREWRPTDTQYF.

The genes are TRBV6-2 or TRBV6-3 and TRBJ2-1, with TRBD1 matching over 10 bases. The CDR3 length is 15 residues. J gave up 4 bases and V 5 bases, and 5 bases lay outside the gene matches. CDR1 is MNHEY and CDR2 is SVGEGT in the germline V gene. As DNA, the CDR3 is TGTGCCAGCAGTCTCGGACAGGGGGGGTACAATGAGCAGTTCTTC. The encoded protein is CASSLGQGGYNEQFF.

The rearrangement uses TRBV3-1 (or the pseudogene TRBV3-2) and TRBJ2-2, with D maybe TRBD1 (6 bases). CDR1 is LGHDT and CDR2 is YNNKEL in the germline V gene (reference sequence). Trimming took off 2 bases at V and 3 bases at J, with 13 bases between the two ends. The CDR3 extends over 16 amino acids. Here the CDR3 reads CASSQSTGSYTGELFF. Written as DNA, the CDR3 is TGTGCCAGCAGCCAATCCACAGGGTCCTACACCGGGGAGCTGTTTTTT.

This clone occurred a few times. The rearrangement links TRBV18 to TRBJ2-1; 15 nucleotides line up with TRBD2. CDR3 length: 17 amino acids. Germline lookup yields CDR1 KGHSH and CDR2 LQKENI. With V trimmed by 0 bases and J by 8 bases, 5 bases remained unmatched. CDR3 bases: TGTGCCAGCTCACCACCGGGACTAGCGGGAGGTGTGGATGAGCAGTTCTTC. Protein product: CASSPPGLAGGVDEQFF.